These 24 T cell receptor beta chains came from one sample sequenced in a study of cytomegalovirus exposure and HLA in healthy donors. The PCR used 60 Vbeta and 13 Jbeta primers. Clones were read by immunoSEQ multiplex PCR, and TCRdb kept only the in-frame ones, dropping some. The profile shows more than 110,000 clones, 65% to 85% of them singletons. Specimen: PBMCs. These receptors were collected from a male donor in good health and CMV-seronegative.

This rearrangement joins TRBV6-1 to TRBJ2-3; 9 bases match TRBD2. The J segment lost 5 bases and the V segment lost 6 bases, leaving 6 bases of the junction unmatched. Germline V CDR1 and CDR2: MNHNS, SASEGT. The CDR3 has 14 amino acids. The CDR3 is CASRRLAVIDTQYF. The CDR3 DNA is TGTGCCAGCAGGAGACTAGCGGTCATAGATACGCAGTATTTT.

There are a few counts of this clone. V gene TRBV5-1 combines with J gene TRBJ2-7; 9 nucleotides align to TRBD2. The V and J ends lost 0 bases and 1 base, in that order; junction bases with no gene match: 5. This CDR3 comprises 16 residues. Germline loops: CDR1 SGHRS, CDR2 YFSETQ. The CDR3 DNA reads TGCGCCAGCAGCTTGGGAGGGACTAGCCATTCCTACGAGCAGTACTTC. As protein: CASSLGGTSHSYEQYF.

This sequence joins TRBV15 and TRBJ2-5; 10 bases line up with TRBD1. The J call could be wrong; TRBJ2-7 is a better fit for the DNA end. This CDR3 is 15 amino acids long. The V gene's germline CDR1 is LNHNV and CDR2 YYDKDF (reference sequence). The CDR3 region is CATSIRQGASYEQYF. The CDR3 DNA reads as TGTGCCACCAGCATTAGACAGGGGGCCTCCTACGAGCAGTACTTC.

This sequence joins TRBV11-3 and TRBJ2-2; TRBD1 matches at 9 bases. V shed 5 bases, J shed 4 bases, and the junction held 5 bases outside the gene matches. From germline, CDR1 is SGHNT and CDR2 YENEEA. The CDR3 runs 15 residues. CDR3 protein: CASSIWTGVTGELFF. The CDR3 nucleotides read TGTGCCAGCAGCATATGGACAGGGGTCACCGGGGAGCTGTTTTTT. The full variable domain, with the rest looked up from reference TRBV11-3 and TRBJ2-2, is EAGVVQSPRYKIIEKKQPVAFWCNPISGHNTLYWYLQNLGQGPELLIRYENEEAVDDSQLPKDRFSAERLKGVDSTLKIQPAELGDSAVYLCASSIWTGVTGELFFGEGSRLTVL.

Written as DNA, the CDR3 is TGTGCCAGCAGCCTTACCGGGACTAGCGATTACGAGCAGTACTTC. Its translation is CASSLTGTSDYEQYF. The genes are TRBV9 and TRBJ2-7; 10 nucleotides align to TRBD2. With 4 bases clipped from V and 4 bases from J, the junction kept 8 bases outside the gene matches. Germline lookup yields CDR1 SGDLS and CDR2 YYNGEE. The CDR3 loop spans 15 amino acids.

The chain uses TRBV15 and TRBJ2-4; D perhaps matches TRBD1 (6 bases). This CDR3 has 15 amino acids. V lost 1 base and J 3 bases, leaving 10 bases between the germline ends. CDR1 and CDR2 (germline): LNHNV, YYDKDF (reference sequence). The CDR3 is CATSRAGQNKNIQYF. For the CDR3, the DNA is TGTGCCACCAGCAGAGCCGGACAGAACAAAAACATTCAGTACTTC.

The J gene is TRBJ2-7, the V gene TRBV12-2; TRBD2, as called in the table, went unchecked against the DNA. TRBV12-2 constitutes a pseudogene. The CDR3 totals 15 residues. CDR3 in amino acids: CASRHFGDSYYEQYF. CDR3 DNA: TGTGCAAGTCGCCATTTCGGGGACTCCTATTACGAGCAGTACTTC.

The chain is built from TRBV5-4 and TRBJ2-1; TRBD2 aligns across 8 bases. The CDR3 extends over 15 amino acids. Germline loops: CDR1 SGHNT, CDR2 YYREEE (reference sequence). V dropped 0 bases and J dropped 6; count of bases not matched to a gene: 5. The CDR3 sequence is CASSLGGLVSNEQFF. Written as DNA, the CDR3 is TGTGCCAGCAGCTTGGGGGGACTAGTCTCCAATGAGCAGTTCTTC.

The rearrangement uses TRBV11-3 and TRBJ2-3, with TRBD2 as a possible D gene (6 bases). Trimming shortened V by 6 bases and J by 2 bases, and 12 bases separated the two germline ends. CDR3 length equals 14 residues. Germline loops: CDR1 SGHNT, CDR2 YENEEA. The CDR3 DNA reads as TGTGCCAGCAGTAGGCGGGATTACACAGATACGCAGTATTTT. Translating it yields CASSRRDYTDTQYF.

This sequence joins TRBV18 and TRBJ1-2; 9 bases agree with TRBD1. CDR1 KGHSH and CDR2 LQKENI come from the germline V gene. The length of the CDR3 is 14 residues. Trimming cost V 5 bases and J 3 bases; bases outside gene matches: 4. CDR3 region: CASSLGQGYYGYTF. Here the CDR3 DNA reads TGTGCCAGCTCATTGGGACAGGGTTACTATGGCTACACCTTC.

The rearrangement links TRBV2 to TRBJ1-1; unclear D gene. CDR1 and CDR2 from the germline V gene are SNHLY and FYNNEI. V was shortened by 8 bases and J by 0 bases, with 19 bases between the two germline ends. There are 16 residues in the CDR3. The CDR3 DNA sequence: TGTGCCAGCGGTCGGAGGGAAGCGGGGTTGAACACTGAAGCTTTCTTT. As protein: CASGRREAGLNTEAFF.

Only one count was recorded for this clone. V and J are TRBV5-1 and TRBJ2-1, with a possible D match to TRBD2 (6 bases). From germline, CDR1 is SGHRS and CDR2 YFSETQ. Trimming took off 2 bases at V and 4 bases at J, with 13 bases between the two ends. The CDR3 is 15 amino acids. CDR3 nucleotides: TGCGCCAGCAGCTTCTCTCGGGGGAAATACAATGAGCAGTTCTTC. This gives the protein CASSFSRGKYNEQFF.

The rearrangement joins TRBV19 to TRBJ2-2, with D perhaps matching TRBD2 (5 bases). The CDR3 has 15 residues. Deletions cut 4 bases from V and 1 base from J, with 10 bases between. Per the germline V gene, CDR1 is LNHDA and CDR2 is SQIVND (reference sequence). CDR3 sequence reads: CASSRLFKNTGELFF. Here the CDR3 DNA reads TGTGCCAGTAGTAGACTATTCAAGAACACCGGGGAGCTGTTTTTT.

V and J are TRBV11-2 and TRBJ2-7; D perhaps matches TRBD2 (6 bases). The V gene lost 4 bases and the J gene lost 3 bases, with 13 bases spanning the gap. Germline assignment: CDR1 SGHAT and CDR2 FQNNGV. CDR3 length: 14 residues. This CDR3 reads CASSWRAGNYEQYF. The CDR3 DNA reads TGTGCCAGCAGCTGGAGGGCAGGCAACTACGAGCAGTACTTC.

The rearrangement links TRBV25-1 to TRBJ1-2, with D unclear. Germline values: CDR1 MGHDK, CDR2 SYGVNS. V shed 2 bases and J shed 3 bases, with 10 bases lying between them. This CDR3 is built from 14 residues. In DNA form, the CDR3 reads TGTGCCAGCAGTGAAACAGCCCGACACTATGGCTACACCTTC. Protein: CASSETARHYGYTF.

The gene calls are TRBV19 and TRBJ1-1; possibly TRBD1 for D (5 bases). Germline V CDR1 and CDR2: LNHDA, SQIVND (reference sequence). The germline V and J ends were trimmed by 7 bases and 1 base, with 19 bases remaining between them. The CDR3 is made up of 16 amino acids. CDR3 nucleotide sequence: TGTGCCAGTACCCTCGGGACTCCGAGGGCGAACACTGAAGCTTTCTTT. It encodes CASTLGTPRANTEAFF.

V and J are TRBV30 and TRBJ2-3; TRBD2 matches 11 bases. Losses at the gene ends were 3 bases for V and 6 bases for J; bases not matched to a gene: 14. The CDR3 extends over 17 amino acids. Germline CDR1 and CDR2: GTSNPN and SVGIG (reference sequence). The CDR3 coding sequence is TGTGCCTGGAGAGCCCGCGGGGTAGCGGGAGGGTGGGATACGCAGTATTTT. Protein: CAWRARGVAGGWDTQYF.

The CDR3 DNA is TGTGCCAGCAGCCTGGGTGATGAAGGAGGGGAAGTAGATACGCAGTATTTT. This gives the protein CASSLGDEGGEVDTQYF. The chain recombines TRBV7-9 with TRBJ2-3; a weak D match, TRBD2 (6 bases). The V and J ends lost 5 bases and 5 bases respectively, with 23 bases between them. CDR1 and CDR2 (germline): SEHNR, FQNEAQ (reference sequence). The CDR3 covers 17 residues.

CDR3 sequence (DNA): TGCAGCGTTGCAGGGGGCAGCTCTGGGGCCAACGTCCTGACTTTC. Residues: CSVAGGSSGANVLTF. V is TRBV29-1 and J is TRBJ2-6, with 8 bases identical to TRBD1. The CDR3 contains 15 residues. Per the germline V gene, CDR1 is SQVTM and CDR2 is ANQGSEA. Trimming at V came to 4 bases and at J to 0 bases, leaving 2 bases not matched to a gene.

J is TRBJ2-2 and V is TRBV7-9; TRBD2 matches 8 bases. From germline, CDR1 is SEHNR and CDR2 FQNEAQ (reference sequence). The CDR3 length is 17 residues. The V gene end was trimmed by 1 base and the J gene end by 6 bases; junction bases not matched to a gene: 10. CDR3 residues: CASSLDALAAVAGELFF. CDR3 coding DNA: TGTGCCAGCAGCTTAGACGCACTAGCGGCTGTTGCCGGGGAGCTGTTTTTT. The full variable domain, in which reference TRBV7-9 and TRBJ2-2 provide the parts outside the CDR3, is DTGVSQNPRHKITKRGQNVTFRCDPISEHNRLYWYRQTLGQGPEFLTYFQNEAQLEKSRLLSDRFSAERPKGSFSTLEIQRTEQGDSAMYLCASSLDALAAVAGELFFGEGSRLTVL.

The chain couples TRBV6-1 to TRBJ1-1, with D perhaps matching TRBD1 (6 bases). Germline CDR1 reads MNHNS; CDR2 reads SASEGT. The ends were cut back, 3 bases at V and 7 bases at J, with 12 bases in the middle. This CDR3 region has 13 residues. The CDR3 nucleotides read TGTGCCAGCAGTGAGGCACAGGGAATTGAAGCTTTCTTT. It codes for CASSEAQGIEAFF.

A single count supports this clone. V is TRBV7-6 and J is TRBJ1-1; D possibly corresponds to TRBD1 (5 bases). Germline-derived CDR1 and CDR2 are SGHVS and FNYEAQ. The CDR3 runs to 15 residues. V was clipped by 2 bases and J by 3 bases, with 13 bases between them. For the CDR3, the DNA is TGTGCCAGCAGCTTAACATTCGGAGGGGACACTGAAGCTTTCTTT. It codes for CASSLTFGGDTEAFF. Drawing the rest from reference TRBV7-6 and TRBJ1-1, the complete variable domain is GAGVSQSPRYKVTKRGQDVALRCDPISGHVSLYWYRQALGQGPEFLTYFNYEAQQDKSGLPNDRFSAERPEGSISTLTIQRTEQRDSAMYRCASSLTFGGDTEAFFGQGTRLTVV.

This clone was seen only a few times. The chain uses TRBV7-9 and TRBJ1-1, with unresolved D. CDR1 and CDR2 from the germline V gene are SEHNR and FQNEAQ (reference sequence). The CDR3 has 14 residues. Trimming shortened V by 5 bases and J by 5 bases, and 15 bases separated the two germline ends. The CDR3 is CASSHSMTWTEAFF. The CDR3 bases are TGTGCCAGCAGCCATTCCATGACTTGGACTGAAGCTTTCTTT.

This clone has a handful of counts. J is TRBJ2-3 and V is TRBV5-1; 8 bases agree with TRBD2. V trimming: 1 base; J trimming: 3 bases; junction bases outside the gene matches: 4. Germline V gene sequence: CDR1 SGHRS, CDR2 YFSETQ. The CDR3 extends over 15 amino acids. Here the CDR3 reads CASSLSSGKTDTQYF. The CDR3 nucleotides read TGCGCCAGCAGCTTGAGTAGCGGGAAAACAGATACGCAGTATTTT.